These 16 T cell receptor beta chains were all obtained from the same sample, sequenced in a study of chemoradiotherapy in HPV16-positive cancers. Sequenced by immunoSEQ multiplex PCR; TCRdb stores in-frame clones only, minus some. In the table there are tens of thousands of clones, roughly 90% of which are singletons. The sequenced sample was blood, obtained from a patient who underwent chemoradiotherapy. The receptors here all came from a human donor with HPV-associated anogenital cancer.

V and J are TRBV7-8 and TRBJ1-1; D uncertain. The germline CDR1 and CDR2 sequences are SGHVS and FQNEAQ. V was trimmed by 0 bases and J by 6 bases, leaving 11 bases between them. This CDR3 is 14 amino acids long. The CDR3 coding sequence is TGTGCCAGCAGCTTAGCGACATGGTCATCTGAAGCTTTCTTT. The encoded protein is CASSLATWSSEAFF.

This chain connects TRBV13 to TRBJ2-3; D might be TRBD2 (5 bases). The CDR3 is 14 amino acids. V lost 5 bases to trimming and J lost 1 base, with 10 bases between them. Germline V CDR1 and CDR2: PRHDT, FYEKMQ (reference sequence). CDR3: CASSPDSRTDTQYF. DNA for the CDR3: TGTGCCAGCAGCCCGGACTCCCGCACAGATACGCAGTATTTT.

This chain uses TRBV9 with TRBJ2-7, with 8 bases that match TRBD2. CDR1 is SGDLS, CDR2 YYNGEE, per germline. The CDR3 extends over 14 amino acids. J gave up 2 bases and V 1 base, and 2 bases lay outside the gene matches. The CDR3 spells CASSVSGGPYEQYF. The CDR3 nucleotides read TGTGCCAGCAGCGTAAGCGGGGGCCCCTACGAGCAGTACTTC.

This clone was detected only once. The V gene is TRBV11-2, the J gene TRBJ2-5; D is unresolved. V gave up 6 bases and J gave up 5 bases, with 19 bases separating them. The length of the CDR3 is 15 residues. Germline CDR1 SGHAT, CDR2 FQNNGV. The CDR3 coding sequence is TGTGCCAGCAGTTCTGCATTCCCAGCCTGGGAGACCCAGTACTTC. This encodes CASSSAFPAWETQYF.

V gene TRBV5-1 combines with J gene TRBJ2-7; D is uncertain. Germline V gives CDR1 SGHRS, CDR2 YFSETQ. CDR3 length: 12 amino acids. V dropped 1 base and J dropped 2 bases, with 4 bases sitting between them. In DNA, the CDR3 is TGCGCCAGCAGCTTGCTCCCCTACGAGCAGTACTTC. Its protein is CASSLLPYEQYF.

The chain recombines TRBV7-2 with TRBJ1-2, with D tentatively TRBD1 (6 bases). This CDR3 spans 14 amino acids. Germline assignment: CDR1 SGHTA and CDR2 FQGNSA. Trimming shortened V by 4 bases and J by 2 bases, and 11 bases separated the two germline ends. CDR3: CASSSGGQNYGYTF. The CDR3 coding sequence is TGTGCCAGCAGCTCTGGGGGCCAGAACTATGGCTACACCTTC.

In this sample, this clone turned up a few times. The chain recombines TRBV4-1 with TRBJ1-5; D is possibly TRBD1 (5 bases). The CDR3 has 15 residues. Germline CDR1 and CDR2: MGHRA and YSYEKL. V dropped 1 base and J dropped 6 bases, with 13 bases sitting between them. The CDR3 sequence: CASSQVFRAGQPQHF. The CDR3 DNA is TGCGCCAGCAGCCAAGTCTTCAGGGCGGGTCAGCCCCAGCATTTT.

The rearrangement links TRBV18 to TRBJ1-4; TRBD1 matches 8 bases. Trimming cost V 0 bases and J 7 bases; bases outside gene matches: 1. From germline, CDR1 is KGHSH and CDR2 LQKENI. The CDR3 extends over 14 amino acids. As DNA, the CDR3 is TGTGCCAGCTCACCACCCGGGACAGGTGAAAAACTGTTTTTT. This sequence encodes CASSPPGTGEKLFF.

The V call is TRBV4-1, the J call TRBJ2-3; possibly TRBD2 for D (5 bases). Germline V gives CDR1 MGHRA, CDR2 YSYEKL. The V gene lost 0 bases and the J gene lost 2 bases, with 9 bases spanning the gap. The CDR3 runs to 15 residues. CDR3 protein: CASSQEQTTTDTQYF. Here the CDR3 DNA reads TGCGCCAGCAGCCAAGAACAGACTACCACAGATACGCAGTATTTT.

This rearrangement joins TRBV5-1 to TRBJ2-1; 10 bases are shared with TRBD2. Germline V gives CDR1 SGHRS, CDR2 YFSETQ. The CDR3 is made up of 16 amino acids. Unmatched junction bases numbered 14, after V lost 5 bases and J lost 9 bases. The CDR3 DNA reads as TGCGCCAGCAGTCCGGGTACTAGCGGGGCGGCGGGTGAGCAGTTCTTC. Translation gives CASSPGTSGAAGEQFF. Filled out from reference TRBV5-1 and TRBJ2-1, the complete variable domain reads KAGVTQTPRYLIKTRGQQVTLSCSPISGHRSVSWYQQTPGQGLQFLFEYFSETQRNKGNFPGRFSGRQFSNSRSEMNVSTLELGDSALYLCASSPGTSGAAGEQFFGPGTRLTVL.

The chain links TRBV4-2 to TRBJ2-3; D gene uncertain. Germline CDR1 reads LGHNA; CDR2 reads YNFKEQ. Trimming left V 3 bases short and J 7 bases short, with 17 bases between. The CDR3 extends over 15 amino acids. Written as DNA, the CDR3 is TGTGCCAGCAGCCAGGAGAAGCCCAACACGAATACGCAGTATTTT. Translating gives CASSQEKPNTNTQYF.

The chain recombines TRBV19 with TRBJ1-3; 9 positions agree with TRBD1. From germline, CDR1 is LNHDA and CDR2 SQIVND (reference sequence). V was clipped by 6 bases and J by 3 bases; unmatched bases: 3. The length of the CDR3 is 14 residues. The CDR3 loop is CASSYRGLGNTIYF. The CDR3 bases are TGTGCCAGTAGCTACAGGGGGCTTGGAAACACCATATATTTT. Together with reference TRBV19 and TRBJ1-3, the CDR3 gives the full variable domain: DGGITQSPKYLFRKEGQNVTLSCEQNLNHDAMYWYRQDPGQGLRLIYYSQIVNDFQKGDIAEGYSVSREKKESFPLTVTSAQKNPTAFYLCASSYRGLGNTIYFGEGSWLTVV.

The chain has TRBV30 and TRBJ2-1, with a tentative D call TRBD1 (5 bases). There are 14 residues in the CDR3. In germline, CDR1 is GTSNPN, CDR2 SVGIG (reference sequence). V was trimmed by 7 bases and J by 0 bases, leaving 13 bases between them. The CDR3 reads CASLFQGSYNEQFF. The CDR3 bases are TGTGCCTCCCTCTTCCAGGGCTCCTACAATGAGCAGTTCTTC.

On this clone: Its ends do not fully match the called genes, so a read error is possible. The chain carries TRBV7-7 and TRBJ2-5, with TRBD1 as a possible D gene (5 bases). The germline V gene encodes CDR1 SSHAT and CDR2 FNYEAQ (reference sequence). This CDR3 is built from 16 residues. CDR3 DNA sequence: TGTGCTAGCAGCTTAGGCAGGACCATAAGGGGAGAGACCCAGTACTTC. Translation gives CASSLGRTIRGETQYF.

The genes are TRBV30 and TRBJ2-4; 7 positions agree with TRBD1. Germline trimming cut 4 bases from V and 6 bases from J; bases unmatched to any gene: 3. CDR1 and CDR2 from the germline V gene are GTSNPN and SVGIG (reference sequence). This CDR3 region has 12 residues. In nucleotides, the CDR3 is TGTGCCTGGAATCGACAGGGAAACATTCAGTACTTC. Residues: CAWNRQGNIQYF. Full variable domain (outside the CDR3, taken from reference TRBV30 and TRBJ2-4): SQTIHQWPATLVQPVGSPLSLECTVEGTSNPNLYWYRQAAGRGLQLLFYSVGIGQISSEVPQNLSASRPQDRQFILSSKKLLLSDSGFYLCAWNRQGNIQYFGAGTRLSVL.

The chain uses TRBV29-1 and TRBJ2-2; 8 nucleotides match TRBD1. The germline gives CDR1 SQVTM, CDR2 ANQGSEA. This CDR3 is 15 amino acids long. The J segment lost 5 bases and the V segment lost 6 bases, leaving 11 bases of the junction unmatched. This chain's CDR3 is CSVERQGLRTGELFF. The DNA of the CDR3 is TGCAGCGTGGAACGACAGGGGCTGAGGACCGGGGAGCTGTTTTTT.